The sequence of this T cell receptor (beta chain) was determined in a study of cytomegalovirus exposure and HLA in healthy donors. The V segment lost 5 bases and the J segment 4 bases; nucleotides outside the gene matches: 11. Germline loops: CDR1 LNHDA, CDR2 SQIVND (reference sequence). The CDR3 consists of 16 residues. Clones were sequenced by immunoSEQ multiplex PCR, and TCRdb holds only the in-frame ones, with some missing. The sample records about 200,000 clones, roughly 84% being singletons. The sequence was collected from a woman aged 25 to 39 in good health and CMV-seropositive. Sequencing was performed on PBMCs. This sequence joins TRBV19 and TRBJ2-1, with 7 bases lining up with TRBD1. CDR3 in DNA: TGTGCCAGTAGTTCGAGTGGGACAGAAGATTACAATGAGCAGTTCTTC. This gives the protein CASSSSGTEDYNEQFF.